This T cell receptor beta chain emerged from a study of blood T cell repertoires in COVID-19. The CDR3 sequence is 15 residues long. CDR1 and CDR2 from the germline V gene are MDHEN and SYDVKM. Trimming removed 3 bases from V and 5 bases from J, with 14 bases in between. As originally analysed: The assay estimated nucleated cells by amplifying reference gene primers. Clones were read by immunoSEQ multiplex PCR, and TCRdb kept only the in-frame ones, dropping some. Clone size and the V and J calls come from that table; the DNA yielded D and trimming. This table holds approximately 280,000 clones, 87% found once.

The V call is TRBV28, the J call TRBJ2-4, with D tentatively TRBD1 (6 bases). The receptor's source is a woman between 40 and 55 years old who had recovered from COVID-19. The specimen was PBMCs or T cells enriched from blood (not recorded which). CDR3 nucleotide sequence: TGTGCCAGCAGTTTCGGAACCTCAGGGGAAAACATTCAGTACTTC. This encodes CASSFGTSGENIQYF.